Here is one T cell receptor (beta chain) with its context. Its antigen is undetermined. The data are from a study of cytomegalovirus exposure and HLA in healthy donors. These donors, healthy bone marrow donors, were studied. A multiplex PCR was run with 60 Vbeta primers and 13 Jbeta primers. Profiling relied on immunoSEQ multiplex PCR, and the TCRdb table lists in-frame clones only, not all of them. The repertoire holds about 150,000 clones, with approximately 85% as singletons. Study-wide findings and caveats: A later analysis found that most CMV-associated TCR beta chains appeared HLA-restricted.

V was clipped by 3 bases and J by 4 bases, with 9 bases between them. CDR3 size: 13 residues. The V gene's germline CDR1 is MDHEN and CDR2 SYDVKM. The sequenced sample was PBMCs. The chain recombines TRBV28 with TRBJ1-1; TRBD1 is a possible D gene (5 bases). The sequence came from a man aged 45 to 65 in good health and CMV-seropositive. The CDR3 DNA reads TGTGCCAGCAGTTTGAAGGGGTCCACTGAAGCTTTCTTT. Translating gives CASSLKGSTEAFF.